This T cell receptor (beta chain) is drawn from a study of blood T cell repertoires in COVID-19 (dated by TCRdb to 2018 to 2021). For the wider study: Collaborator samples came from the United States, Italy and Spain and covered acute and convalescent phases of COVID-19. The material from the prospective study consisted of cDNA or gDNA derived from T cells, B-cell-depleted T cells, or PBMCs. Subjects who had been exposed to COVID-19, were actively infected with it, or had recovered from it provided the deeply sampled blood TCRbeta repertoires that made up the dataset. The repertoires were released in a freely available public database meant as a resource for research on the immune response to SARS-CoV-2. Samples were obtained from the ongoing ImmuneRACE study (first 160 participants) and from over 1,000 subjects provided by 6 global collaborators. Sample metadata almost always included a de-identified subject ID, COVID-19 status, age in years and sex. HLA class I and class II types, where available, came from metadata supplied by the sample provider rather than from assay-based typing.

Trimming takes 3 bases from V and 3 bases from J, and the germline ends sit 2 bases apart. The CDR3 covers 11 residues, taking in both the cysteine and the phenylalanine. Of all the DNA, just the CDR3 is kept, 33 bases in frame from base 1. The research as a whole found: Clinical and demographic metadata were provided uncurated, with the amount varying by source and participant.

As to this clone: Its antigen specificity is not known. The record has no base qualities; no much larger clone is one base away.

Participants in the prospective study were enrolled through a virtual design, were aged about 18 to 100 years, and lived in 24 United States geographic areas. In the prospective study, participants were assigned to cohorts based on the clinical history participants reported in a screening survey and a study questionnaire. Recovered participants in ImmuneRACE Cohort 3 were defined as having two consecutive negative NP/OP PCR tests, clearance from a healthcare professional, or resolution of symptoms. In the prospective study, whole blood, serum and a nasopharyngeal or oropharyngeal swab were collected from each participant by mobile phlebotomists. Participants in the prospective study had the option to provide additional blood draws and questionnaires over an approximately two-month period. Before DNA extraction, prospective study blood samples were shipped either frozen or at room temperature. TCRbeta CDR3 regions were amplified from genomic DNA using the immunoSEQ Assay, a bias-controlled multiplex PCR. In the paper's pipeline: Within the assay, amplification of reference gene primers was used to estimate how many nucleated cells each sample contained. To quantify the absolute abundance of each unique TCRbeta CDR3 rearrangement, sequence reads were collapsed and filtered. For each sample, productive Simpson clonality was calculated as the square root of Simpson's diversity index over productive rearrangements. The immuneACCESS repertoire file appears here via TCRdb, limited to in-frame rearrangements. These files lack a portion of the clones; in checked studies, under half of the deficit traces to unresolved V genes, and the cause of the others is not known. D and trimming come from the DNA, and the V and J calls and clone size come from that table. Within this sample are over 400,000 clones, with less than 90% of them counted one time only. The biggest ten clones account for 6.5% to 9.5% of the sample.

The V gene is TRBV12-3 or TRBV12-4 and the J gene is TRBJ2-5; the D gene cannot be resolved reliably. The sample comprised PBMCs or T cells enriched from blood (not recorded which). This sequence originates from a woman aged 60-70 years who had recovered from COVID-19. The CDR3 amino acid sequence is: CASSFKETQYF. The nucleotide sequence is given as TGTGCCAGCAGTTTCAAAGAGACCCAGTACTTC.